This T cell receptor (beta chain) is drawn from a study of PD-L1 blockade in urothelial cancer. Study overall: Patients took up atezolizumab at some point between 2014 and 2015 at 1,200 mg intravenously every 3 weeks. Samples came from 3 weeks, at the second dose, and 6 weeks into treatment.

Sequencing used immunoSEQ multiplex PCR; TCRdb keeps in-frame clones, though not all of them. This table holds tens of thousands of clones, nearly 90% found once. Unmatched junction bases numbered 5, after V lost 7 bases and J lost 2 bases. Germline assignment: CDR1 LNHDA and CDR2 SQIVND (reference sequence). CDR3 length: 14 residues. This clone turned up a few times. Documented time point: pretreatment peripheral blood. This sequence joins TRBV19 and TRBJ2-7, with 10 bases aligning to TRBD1. The sequencing used PBMCs, collected around atezolizumab (anti-PD-L1) treatment. This TCR was recovered from a man aged 60 to 69 with urothelial cancer. CDR3 coding DNA: TGTGCCAGTAAACCGGGACAGGGGCCCTACGAGCAGTACTTC. It is translated as CASKPGQGPYEQYF.